This T cell receptor beta chain is from a study of cytomegalovirus exposure and HLA in healthy donors. The CDR3 contains 16 residues. J gave up 6 bases and V 1 base, and 9 bases lay outside the gene matches. Germline values: CDR1 SEHNR, CDR2 FQNEAQ (reference sequence). As to this clone: Antigen: not known.

Researchers ran the PCR with 60 Vbeta and 13 Jbeta primers. TCRdb keeps only in-frame clones here, not all; method: immunoSEQ multiplex PCR. The sample includes over 150,000 clones, under 90% of them seen just once. Whole-study findings and limits: It emerged from a later analysis that several of the most significant clusters appeared to be linked to common viral pathogens. Highly shared variants forming one cluster were likely a sequencing artifact. Accurate prediction of most subjects' HLA-A and HLA-B alleles from TCR beta sequences was reported. After further analysis at a later stage, around 17,000 TCR beta sequences were associated with HLA alleles at 0.05 false discovery rate.

V and J are TRBV7-9 and TRBJ2-3, with 8 positions matching TRBD2. Sequencing was carried out using PBMCs. The sequence came from a man younger than 35 in good health and CMV-seronegative. CDR3 protein: CASSLDQGTSLDTQYF. In DNA form, the CDR3 reads TGTGCCAGCAGCTTAGACCAGGGGACTAGTCTGGATACGCAGTATTTT. The full variable domain, its missing parts supplied by reference TRBV7-9 and TRBJ2-3, is DTGVSQNPRHKITKRGQNVTFRCDPISEHNRLYWYRQTLGQGPEFLTYFQNEAQLEKSRLLSDRFSAERPKGSFSTLEIQRTEQGDSAMYLCASSLDQGTSLDTQYFGPGTRLTVL.